This TCR beta chain was documented in a study of OX40 agonist ivuxolimab in advanced cancers. CDR1 and CDR2 from the germline V gene are ENHRY and SYGVKD. The CDR3 spans 15 residues. Trimming left V 2 bases short and J 5 bases short, with 12 bases between. Sequencing used immunoSEQ multiplex PCR; TCRdb keeps in-frame clones, though not all of them. The sample lists about 21,000 clones, about 85% seen once, with about 15% in the top ten. The rearrangement joins TRBV10-3 to TRBJ2-2; weak D call: TRBD1 (5 bases). The sequencing used CD4+ or CD8+ T cells sorted from blood, collected in a trial of the OX40 agonist ivuxolimab. The receptor was isolated from an adult with an advanced solid tumor such as melanoma, head and neck, liver or kidney cancer. In nucleotides, the CDR3 is TGTGCCATCAGTGAGACGGACATAACTACCGGGGAGCTGTTTTTT. Translation: CAISETDITTGELFF.